The rows below give T cell receptor beta chains drawn from one sample of a study of blood T cell repertoires in COVID-19. Sequenced by immunoSEQ multiplex PCR; TCRdb stores in-frame clones only, minus some. The table shows under 300,000 clones, with approximately 86% occurring only once. The sequenced sample was peripheral blood. The receptors derive from a woman aged 70-85 years with COVID-19, enrolled during active disease. Each CDR3 is given with its conserved first and last residue. A D gene is named only where the DNA matches it firmly. Clone size is not always given. Where it is, it says once, few, many or a class for expanded clones.

V gene	clone size	D gene	CDR3 length	J gene	CDR3 protein	CDR3 DNA
TRBV7-9	.	TRBD2	18	TRBJ2-1	CASSLVWGLAGGRHEQFF	TGTGCCAGCAGCTTAGTTTGGGGACTAGCGGGGGGGCGTCATGAGCAGTTCTTC
TRBV4-2	once	.	14	TRBJ1-1	CASSQRGQSTEAFF	TGTGCCAGCAGCCAGCGCGGACAGTCCACTGAAGCTTTCTTT
TRBV20-1	.	.	14	TRBJ2-7	CSASKGSSSYEQYF	TGCAGTGCTAGTAAGGGGTCTAGCTCCTACGAGCAGTACTTC
TRBV9	.	TRBD1	14	TRBJ1-3	CASSEGQGADTIYF	TGTGCCAGCAGCGAGGGACAGGGGGCTGACACCATATATTTT
TRBV18	.	.	13	TRBJ1-2	CASSPDGVYGYTF	TGTGCCAGCTCCCCTGACGGGGTCTATGGCTACACCTTC
TRBV5-1	.	.	17	TRBJ2-3	CASSPRYGWGGPDTQYF	TGCGCCAGCAGCCCGCGATATGGGTGGGGGGGCCCAGATACGCAGTATTTT
TRBV3-1/TRBV3-2	.	.	14	TRBJ1-4	CASSQDVPGGKLFF	TGTGCCAGCAGCCAAGATGTTCCGGGAGGAAAACTGTTTTTT
TRBV7-9	.	.	12	TRBJ2-5	CASSPRQETQYF	TGTGCCAGCAGCCCTAGACAAGAGACCCAGTACTTC
TRBV28	.	.	14	TRBJ2-5	CASSPVAGQETQYF	TGTGCCAGCAGTCCAGTTGCGGGGCAAGAGACCCAGTACTTC
TRBV19	.	.	16	TRBJ1-1	CASSIDLSRRNTEAFF	TGTGCCAGTAGTATAGATCTATCAAGGAGGAACACTGAAGCTTTCTTT
TRBV4-2	.	.	16	TRBJ1-1	CASSQASRQLNTEAFF	TGTGCCAGCAGCCAAGCCAGCAGGCAGTTGAACACTGAAGCTTTCTTT
TRBV5-4	.	TRBD1	17	TRBJ1-1	CASSLDGSQGWDTEAFF	TGTGCCAGCAGCTTGGACGGCTCACAGGGGTGGGACACTGAAGCTTTCTTT
TRBV5-1	.	TRBD1	12	TRBJ2-1	CASSDRDNEQFF	TGCGCCAGCAGCGACAGGGACAATGAGCAGTTCTTC
TRBV24-1	.	TRBD1	15	TRBJ2-7	CATSDTGDLPYEQYF	TGTGCCACCAGTGATACAGGGGATCTTCCCTACGAGCAGTACTTC
TRBV19	many	TRBD2	16	TRBJ2-2	CASSMDGGGGTGELFF	TGTGCCAGTAGTATGGACGGCGGGGGTGGCACCGGGGAGCTGTTTTTT
TRBV18	.	TRBD1	14	TRBJ1-2	CASSRGTGNYGYTF	TGTGCCAGCTCAAGGGGGACAGGGAACTATGGCTACACCTTC
TRBV7-2	.	.	13	TRBJ1-2	CASSLQGWDGYTF	TGTGCCAGCAGCCTCCAGGGGTGGGATGGCTACACCTTC
TRBV2	.	.	13	TRBJ2-7	CASSYLGAYEQYF	TGTGCCAGCAGTTACCTCGGGGCCTACGAGCAGTACTTC
TRBV28	.	TRBD1	13	TRBJ1-3	CASSLGQGDTIYF	TGTGCCAGCAGTTTAGGACAGGGTGACACCATATATTTT
TRBV18	.	.	15	TRBJ1-2	CASSHKIGGAHGYTF	TGTGCCAGCTCACATAAGATTGGGGGGGCCCATGGCTACACCTTC
TRBV21-1	.	.	14	TRBJ2-5	CASSKLLRQETQYF	TGTGCCAGCAGCAAACTCCTGAGACAAGAGACCCAGTACTTC
TRBV2	.	.	14	TRBJ1-5	CASSEGGGAQPQHF	TGTGCCAGCAGTGAAGGGGGAGGGGCTCAGCCCCAGCATTTT
TRBV19	.	.	14	TRBJ1-2	CASTYPGSSYGYTF	TGTGCCAGTACCTATCCCGGTTCTTCTTATGGCTACACCTTC
TRBV12-5	.	.	13	TRBJ2-7	CASGPAPQGTQYF	TGTGCTAGTGGTCCGGCGCCTCAGGGGACGCAGTACTTC
TRBV27	.	TRBD1	17	TRBJ2-2	CASSYSIGQDYTGELFF	TGTGCCAGCAGTTATAGTATCGGACAGGACTACACCGGGGAGCTGTTTTTT
TRBV30	.	.	12	TRBJ1-1	CAWDRVNTEAFF	TGTGCCTGGGACAGAGTTAACACTGAAGCTTTCTTT
TRBV28	few	.	16	TRBJ2-3	CASSAYLRPSTDTQYF	TGTGCCAGCAGTGCCTACTTGCGCCCTAGCACAGATACGCAGTATTTT
TRBV27	many	TRBD1	15	TRBJ1-2	CASSPRGTGEISYTF	TGTGCCAGCAGTCCCCGCGGGACAGGGGAAATTAGCTACACCTTC
TRBV11-2	.	.	17	TRBJ1-6	CASSLGSSVGLNSPLHF	TGTGCCAGCAGCTTAGGCTCCAGTGTTGGCCTTAATTCACCCCTCCACTTT
TRBV3-1/TRBV3-2	.	.	14	TRBJ2-5	CASSQGASAGTQYF	TGTGCCAGCAGCCAAGGAGCTAGCGCGGGGACCCAGTACTTC
TRBV19	.	.	16	TRBJ1-3	CASSPNLALSGNTIYF	TGTGCCAGTAGCCCTAACCTCGCCCTCTCTGGAAACACCATATATTTT
TRBV11-1	.	.	14	TRBJ1-1	CASSLGGKNTEAFF	TGTGCCAGCAGCTTGGGGGGAAAGAACACTGAAGCTTTCTTT